The TCR beta chain under discussion was sequenced for a study of graft-versus-host responses after intestinal transplantation. Study-level information: Recipients received multivisceral, liver-intestinal, or isolated intestinal transplants.

Libraries were prepared by immunoSEQ multiplex PCR; TCRdb keeps only in-frame clonotypes and omits some of them. The sample records roughly 110,000 clones, around 90% being singletons. Trimming removed 0 bases from V and 1 base from J, with 6 bases in between. The CDR3 runs to 14 residues. From germline, CDR1 is SNHLY and CDR2 FYNNEI. This clone was counted only a few times. The antigen is unknown. This receptor was taken from a human donor who was the organ donor for an intestinal transplant. The V and J genes are TRBV2 and TRBJ1-1; D is ambiguous. The material was unstimulated CD4+ T cells sorted from spleen or lymph node cells, obtained before transplant. CDR3 DNA: TGTGCCAGCAGTGAAGCCGAGTGGAACACTGAAGCTTTCTTT. As protein: CASSEAEWNTEAFF.